This T cell receptor (beta chain) was observed in a study of response to subunit inactivated influenza vaccine. Study outcomes and limitations: Authors suggested that a seasonal influenza vaccination recruits few new T cells each time.

CDR1 is MNHNY, CDR2 SVGAGI, per germline (reference sequence). V was cut by 0 bases and J by 13 bases, with 8 bases left in between. The CDR3 length is 11 residues. Regarding this clonotype: The target antigen is unknown.

TCRdb passed the RT-PCR reads through MiXCR, listing each CDR3 protein once. The table includes 500,000 or so distinct CDR3 sequences, 16% detected once. Source: CD4+ T cells sorted from PBMCs, taken about 23 months after vaccination. The chain carries TRBV6-6 and TRBJ2-3; D ambiguous. The TCR originated in a man aged 50 to 75 who received an inactivated influenza vaccine. CDR3 in amino acids: CASSYSAYEYF. The DNA for the CDR3 is TGTGCCAGCAGTTACTCGGCATACGAGTATTTT.